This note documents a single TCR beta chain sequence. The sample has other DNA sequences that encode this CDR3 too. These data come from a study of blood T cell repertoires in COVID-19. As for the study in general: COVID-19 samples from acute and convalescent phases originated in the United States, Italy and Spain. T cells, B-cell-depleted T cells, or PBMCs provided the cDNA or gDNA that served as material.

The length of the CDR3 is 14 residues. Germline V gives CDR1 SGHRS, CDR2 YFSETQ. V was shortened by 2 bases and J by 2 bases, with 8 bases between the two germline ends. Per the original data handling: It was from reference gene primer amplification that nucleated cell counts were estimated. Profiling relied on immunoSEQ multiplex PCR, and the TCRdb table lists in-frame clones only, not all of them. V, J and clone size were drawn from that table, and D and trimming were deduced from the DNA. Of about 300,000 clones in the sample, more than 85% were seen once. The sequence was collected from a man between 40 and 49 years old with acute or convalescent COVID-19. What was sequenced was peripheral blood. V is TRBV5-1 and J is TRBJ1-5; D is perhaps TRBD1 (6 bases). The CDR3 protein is CASSLQGGNQPQHF. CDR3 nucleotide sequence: TGCGCCAGCAGCTTACAGGGAGGCAATCAGCCCCAGCATTTT.